A selection of T cell receptor beta chains follows, all from one sample in a study of PD-L1 blockade in urothelial cancer. Generated by immunoSEQ multiplex PCR, the TCRdb table keeps only in-frame clones and is missing some. This sample has 45,000 to 65,000 clones, with less than 90% found just once. The sequences come from PBMCs, collected around atezolizumab (anti-PD-L1) treatment. Receptors originate from a man aged 65 to 79 with urothelial cancer. Each CDR3 is given with its conserved first and last residue. The order of the fields is D gene, J gene, V gene, clone size, CDR3 protein. The D gene is left open where the match is weak. Only some rows state a clone size, as once, few, many or a class for expanded clones.

D: NA; J: TRBJ1-1; V: TRBV25-1; size: once; CDR3: CASSRASGINTEAFF
D: TRBD2; J: TRBJ2-1; V: TRBV30; size: NA; CDR3: CAWSVRGGLEGNEQFF
D: TRBD1; J: TRBJ2-7; V: TRBV6-5; size: many; CDR3: CASSKGQGIEQYF
D: NA; J: TRBJ1-1; V: TRBV5-1; size: NA; CDR3: CASSQNTEAFF
D: TRBD1; J: TRBJ2-7; V: TRBV28; size: NA; CDR3: CASSSGQGAGYEQYF
D: TRBD2; J: TRBJ2-1; V: TRBV7-9; size: once; CDR3: CASSMTSGRDNEQFF
D: NA; J: TRBJ2-2; V: TRBV6-1; size: NA; CDR3: CASRREGPGELFF
D: TRBD2; J: TRBJ2-7; V: TRBV29-1; size: NA; CDR3: CSVGLAGDTEQYF
D: NA; J: TRBJ1-1; V: TRBV2; size: few; CDR3: CASSDAVNTEAFF
D: TRBD2; J: TRBJ2-1; V: TRBV18; size: few; CDR3: CASSPGLAETHNEQFF
D: TRBD1; J: TRBJ1-1; V: TRBV18; size: NA; CDR3: CASSPDRAGEAFF
D: NA; J: TRBJ2-5; V: TRBV20-1; size: NA; CDR3: CSARAYGTQYF
D: TRBD1; J: TRBJ2-1; V: TRBV18; size: NA; CDR3: CASSPSRDRGYNEQFF
D: NA; J: TRBJ2-5; V: TRBV5-1; size: NA; CDR3: CASSLIDGKLEAQYF
D: TRBD1; J: TRBJ2-7; V: TRBV11-2; size: NA; CDR3: CASSFPGQGSYEQYF
D: NA; J: TRBJ2-7; V: TRBV27; size: NA; CDR3: CASSLSGDWAYEQYF
D: TRBD2; J: TRBJ2-2; V: TRBV5-4; size: NA; CDR3: CASSPLAGANTGELFF
D: TRBD2; J: TRBJ2-1; V: TRBV5-1; size: NA; CDR3: CASSLLAGGNNEQFF
D: NA; J: TRBJ1-4; V: TRBV6-1; size: NA; CDR3: CASGQATNEKLFF
D: NA; J: TRBJ2-3; V: TRBV5-1; size: NA; CDR3: CASRTGDGTDTQYF
D: TRBD2; J: TRBJ2-5; V: TRBV5-4; size: NA; CDR3: CASSLGTSGSGETQYF
D: TRBD1; J: TRBJ2-1; V: TRBV6-6; size: once; CDR3: CASRQGASEQFF
D: NA; J: TRBJ1-4; V: TRBV5-6; size: NA; CDR3: CASSSYTGGYNEKLFF
D: NA; J: TRBJ2-7; V: TRBV6-1; size: NA; CDR3: CATVRGQRGYEQYF
D: TRBD2; J: TRBJ2-1; V: TRBV9; size: NA; CDR3: CASSVAGGSYNEQFF
D: NA; J: TRBJ1-5; V: TRBV6-5; size: few; CDR3: CASSEDTSNQPQHF
D: TRBD1; J: TRBJ2-7; V: TRBV6-5; size: NA; CDR3: CASSYSNRGHEQYF
D: TRBD1; J: TRBJ1-3; V: TRBV13; size: few; CDR3: CATDRDRNTIYF
D: TRBD1; J: TRBJ2-7; V: TRBV7-2; size: NA; CDR3: CASSRARDSDYEQYF
D: TRBD1; J: TRBJ2-7; V: TRBV6-1; size: once; CDR3: CASSGLTGSSTEQYF
D: TRBD1; J: TRBJ2-7; V: TRBV4-2; size: NA; CDR3: CASSQERTGGYEQYF
D: NA; J: TRBJ2-7; V: TRBV10-1; size: once; CDR3: CASTPGAYEQYF
D: TRBD2; J: TRBJ2-2; V: TRBV11-3; size: once; CDR3: CASSLNLAGKNTGELFF
D: NA; J: TRBJ1-1; V: TRBV6-5; size: NA; CDR3: CASSAPGHKGTEAFF
D: NA; J: TRBJ1-1; V: TRBV30; size: NA; CDR3: CAWSGGPDTEAFF
D: NA; J: TRBJ2-2; V: TRBV10-3; size: NA; CDR3: CAISLSDSTNTGELFF